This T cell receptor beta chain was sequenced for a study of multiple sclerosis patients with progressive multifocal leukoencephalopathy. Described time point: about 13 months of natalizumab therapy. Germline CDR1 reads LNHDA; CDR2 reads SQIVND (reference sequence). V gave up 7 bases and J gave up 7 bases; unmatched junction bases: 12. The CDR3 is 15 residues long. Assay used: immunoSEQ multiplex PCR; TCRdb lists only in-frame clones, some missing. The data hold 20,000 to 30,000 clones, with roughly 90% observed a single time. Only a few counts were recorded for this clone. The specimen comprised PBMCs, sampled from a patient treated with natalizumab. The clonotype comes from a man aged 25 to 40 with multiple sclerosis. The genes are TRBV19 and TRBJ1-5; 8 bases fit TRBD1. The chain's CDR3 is CASMGTGGARQPQHF. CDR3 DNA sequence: TGTGCCAGTATGGGGACAGGTGGGGCTCGCCAGCCCCAGCATTTT.